This is a list of T cell receptor beta chains from one sample in a study of beta chain features in type 1 diabetes. The table came from immunoSEQ multiplex PCR; TCRdb's copy has only in-frame clones and leaves some out. The data show 250,000 to 300,000 clones, about 13% seen once. Input material: naive CD4+ T cells from blood. These TCRs come from a man aged 25-40 years with type 1 diabetes. CDR3s include the opening cysteine and the closing phenylalanine or tryptophan. The D gene is left open where the match is weak. Clone size appears in some rows only: once, few, many, or a class for an expanded clone.

NA,TRBV11-2,NA,TRBJ2-3,CASSLGLFSTDTQYF,TGTGCCAGCAGCTTGGGACTCTTTAGCACAGATACGCAGTATTTT
NA,TRBV6-1,few,TRBJ1-2,CASSEAVRTGWYGYTF,TGTGCCAGCAGTGAAGCAGTACGTACAGGGTGGTATGGCTACACCTTC
NA,TRBV7-2,NA,TRBJ1-5,CASSWTEFNQPQHF,TGTGCCAGCAGCTGGACAGAGTTTAATCAGCCCCAGCATTTT
TRBD2,TRBV2,few,TRBJ2-3,CASSTSGTLDTQYF,TGTGCCAGCAGTACTAGCGGGACGTTGGATACGCAGTATTTT
TRBD1,TRBV4-2,NA,TRBJ2-1,CASSKSGTGTDEQFF,TGTGCCAGCAGCAAATCCGGGACAGGGACCGATGAGCAGTTCTTC
TRBD1,TRBV18,NA,TRBJ2-7,CASSLSRQGYEQYF,TGTGCCAGCTCACTCTCTAGACAGGGGTACGAGCAGTACTTC
NA,TRBV19,few,TRBJ1-5,CASSIGQTSRPQHF,TGTGCCAGTAGTATAGGACAGACTTCACGGCCCCAGCATTTT
NA,TRBV18,NA,TRBJ1-5,CASSPDSPNQPQHF,TGTGCCAGCTCACCTGACAGCCCAAATCAGCCCCAGCATTTT
TRBD1,TRBV7-9,few,TRBJ1-1,CASSMDRYEAFF,TGTGCCAGCAGCATGGACAGGTATGAAGCTTTCTTT
NA,TRBV6-5,few,TRBJ1-1,CASSSGGVLNTEAFF,TGTGCCAGCTCCTCGGGGGGGGTTTTGAACACTGAAGCTTTCTTT
NA,TRBV5-1,few,TRBJ1-5,CASSAGVGDQPQHF,TGCGCCAGCAGCGCAGGGGTAGGGGATCAGCCCCAGCATTTT
NA,TRBV30,few,TRBJ2-7,CAWRRAPISYEQYF,TGTGCCTGGAGGAGGGCCCCCATCTCATACGAGCAGTACTTC
NA,TRBV28,NA,TRBJ2-1,CASNGAGSYNEQFF,TGTGCCAGCAATGGAGCGGGTTCCTACAATGAGCAGTTCTTC
TRBD1,TRBV18,NA,TRBJ1-1,CASSPLQGTKTPITEAFF,TGTGCCAGCTCACCATTACAGGGGACAAAAACACCGATCACTGAAGCTTTCTTT
TRBD2,TRBV28,few,TRBJ2-3,CASSLGLAASTDTQYF,TGTGCCAGCAGCCTCGGACTAGCGGCTAGCACAGATACGCAGTATTTT
NA,TRBV6-5,NA,TRBJ2-5,CASKKFSGTQYF,TGTGCCAGCAAAAAGTTCTCAGGGACCCAGTACTTC
TRBD2,TRBV9,few,TRBJ2-7,CASSSRGLAGGRQYF,TGTGCCAGCAGCTCCCGTGGACTAGCGGGAGGTAGGCAGTACTTC
NA,TRBV7-2,NA,TRBJ1-5,CASSLASGAQHF,TGTGCCAGCAGCTTAGCCTCAGGGGCCCAGCATTTT
NA,TRBV6-5,NA,TRBJ1-1,CASSYARFNTEAFF,TGTGCCAGCAGTTACGCCAGGTTCAACACTGAAGCTTTCTTT
TRBD1,TRBV28,NA,TRBJ2-1,CASRRQGTYNEQFF,TGTGCCAGCAGACGACAGGGGACGTACAATGAGCAGTTCTTC
TRBD2,TRBV7-3,NA,TRBJ2-1,CASSLLAGDNEQFF,TGTGCCAGCAGCTTACTAGCGGGGGACAATGAGCAGTTCTTC
TRBD1,TRBV6-5,NA,TRBJ1-2,CASSPDRGLGYTF,TGTGCCAGCAGTCCGGACAGGGGGCTCGGCTACACCTTC
TRBD2,TRBV19,few,TRBJ2-7,CASSPGTSGRADEQYF,TGTGCCAGTAGTCCAGGGACTAGCGGGAGGGCCGACGAGCAGTACTTC
TRBD1,TRBV5-1,few,TRBJ2-2,CASSLGQGNTGELFF,TGCGCCAGCAGCCTAGGACAGGGGAACACCGGGGAGCTGTTTTTT
TRBD2,TRBV15,few,TRBJ2-1,CATSRLRGTSGYNEQFF,TGTGCCACCAGCAGACTCCGGGGGACTAGCGGCTACAATGAGCAGTTCTTC
NA,TRBV12-5,once,TRBJ2-1,CASGPQWGDEQFF,TGTGCTAGTGGGCCCCAATGGGGGGATGAGCAGTTCTTC
TRBD2,TRBV7-2,NA,TRBJ2-5,CASSSSGRGSGVGRETQYF,TGTGCCAGCAGCTCTTCAGGCCGGGGCAGCGGGGTGGGCCGAGAGACCCAGTACTTC
NA,TRBV6-6,few,TRBJ2-6,CASSSSGGAGANVLTF,TGTGCCAGCAGTAGTTCAGGAGGGGCCGGGGCCAACGTCCTGACTTTC
TRBD1,TRBV29-1,few,TRBJ2-7,CSVEATRDSSYEQYF,TGCAGCGTTGAAGCCACCCGGGACAGCTCCTACGAGCAGTACTTC
NA,TRBV18,few,TRBJ1-5,CASSPSAARDQPQHF,TGTGCCAGCTCCCCTTCCGCGGCCAGGGATCAGCCCCAGCATTTT
TRBD1,TRBV7-9,NA,TRBJ2-1,CASSLRQGAYNEQFF,TGTGCCAGCAGCTTACGACAGGGGGCCTACAATGAGCAGTTCTTC
NA,TRBV28,few,TRBJ2-3,CASSLLRDTQYF,TGTGCCAGCAGTTTATTGCGCGATACGCAGTATTTT
NA,TRBV9,NA,TRBJ2-2,CASSVDEVTTGELFF,TGTGCCAGCAGCGTAGATGAGGTGACCACCGGGGAGCTGTTTTTT
TRBD1,TRBV19,few,TRBJ1-2,CASSIPYRGGYTF,TGTGCCAGTAGTATTCCTTACAGGGGCGGCTACACCTTC
TRBD2,TRBV27,few,TRBJ2-1,CASSFRSHPSGVGNEQFF,TGTGCCAGCAGTTTCCGCTCCCACCCTAGCGGAGTTGGCAATGAGCAGTTCTTC
TRBD2,TRBV7-9,few,TRBJ2-7,CASSRLAGALEQYF,TGTGCCAGCAGCAGACTAGCGGGAGCTCTCGAGCAGTACTTC
TRBD1,TRBV30,NA,TRBJ2-1,CAWGRDRAYEQFF,TGTGCCTGGGGGAGGGACAGGGCCTATGAGCAGTTCTTC
TRBD1,TRBV7-3,NA,TRBJ2-5,CASSYGQGQETQYF,TGTGCCAGCAGCTATGGACAGGGGCAAGAGACCCAGTACTTC
TRBD2,TRBV11-2,NA,TRBJ2-5,CASSFGLAGGEETQYF,TGTGCCAGCAGCTTTGGACTAGCGGGAGGAGAAGAGACCCAGTACTTC
NA,TRBV19,NA,TRBJ2-2,CASSRGDSGELFF,TGTGCCAGTAGTAGGGGGGACTCCGGGGAGCTGTTTTTT
NA,TRBV6-1,NA,TRBJ1-2,CASSAHTGGSGYTF,TGTGCCAGCAGTGCGCATACAGGCGGATCTGGCTACACCTTC
TRBD2,TRBV7-8,few,TRBJ2-1,CASSHGLAGVEQFF,TGTGCCAGCAGCCATGGGCTAGCGGGAGTTGAGCAGTTCTTC
NA,TRBV30,NA,TRBJ2-6,CAWSSGSGANVLTF,TGTGCCTGGAGTTCTGGCTCCGGGGCCAACGTCCTGACTTTC
TRBD2,TRBV29-1,NA,TRBJ2-1,CSVTGLAGVREQFF,TGCAGCGTTACGGGACTAGCGGGAGTTCGTGAGCAGTTCTTC
TRBD2,TRBV7-2,NA,TRBJ2-4,CASSSSGIGNIQYF,TGTGCCAGCAGCAGTAGCGGGATCGGAAACATTCAGTACTTC
NA,TRBV7-7,few,TRBJ2-1,CASSLGSHNEQFF,TGTGCTAGCAGCTTAGGGAGCCACAATGAGCAGTTCTTC
TRBD1,TRBV5-1,few,TRBJ2-3,CASSSPGQGTDTQYF,TGCGCCAGCAGCTCTCCGGGACAGGGAACAGATACGCAGTATTTT
TRBD1,TRBV7-9,few,TRBJ2-5,CASRQGAETQYF,TGTGCCAGCAGGCAGGGGGCAGAGACCCAGTACTTC
NA,TRBV9,few,TRBJ2-1,CASSRPGHSVNNEQFF,TGTGCCAGCAGCCGCCCTGGTCACTCGGTGAACAATGAGCAGTTCTTC
NA,TRBV5-1,NA,TRBJ1-1,CASSSGHLNTEAFF,TGCGCCAGCAGCTCGGGACATTTGAACACTGAAGCTTTCTTT
TRBD2,TRBV7-2,few,TRBJ2-1,CASSLASGSLVYNEQFF,TGTGCCAGCAGCTTAGCTAGCGGGAGCCTTGTGTACAATGAGCAGTTCTTC
TRBD2,TRBV9,few,TRBJ2-1,CASSVEAGSGRGNEQFF,TGTGCCAGCAGCGTAGAAGCGGGGAGCGGGAGGGGGAATGAGCAGTTCTTC
TRBD1,TRBV29-1,few,TRBJ1-2,CSVDNRGSYGYTF,TGCAGCGTCGACAACAGGGGTTCCTATGGCTACACCTTC
NA,TRBV19,NA,TRBJ2-3,CASRAGGTDTQYF,TGTGCCAGTAGGGCAGGGGGCACAGATACGCAGTATTTT
TRBD2,TRBV27,NA,TRBJ2-1,CASSFGLAEYNEQFF,TGTGCCAGCAGTTTTGGACTAGCGGAATACAATGAGCAGTTCTTC
NA,TRBV19,few,TRBJ2-5,CASSQGRETQYF,TGTGCCAGTAGTCAGGGTAGAGAGACCCAGTACTTC
NA,TRBV4-2,NA,TRBJ1-2,CASSQRQVTLHGYTF,TGTGCCAGCAGCCAACGACAGGTTACTCTTCATGGCTACACCTTC
TRBD1,TRBV7-9,few,TRBJ1-1,CASSLVTGDTEAFF,TGTGCCAGCAGCTTAGTTACAGGGGACACTGAAGCTTTCTTT
NA,TRBV7-9,few,TRBJ2-6,CASSRGSSVLTF,TGTGCCAGCAGCAGGGGATCCAGCGTCCTGACTTTC